This T cell receptor beta chain was sequenced during a study of T cells in Graves' hyperthyroidism and ophthalmopathy. Germline lookup yields CDR1 SEHNR and CDR2 FQNEAQ (reference sequence). The CDR3 is made up of 14 amino acids. The junction had 5 bases not matched to a gene; V was cut back by 5 bases and J by 5 bases. RNA transcripts served as the template for amplifying TCR beta CDR3 regions. First-round RT-PCR of the TCR CDR3 relied on the HTBI primer set. TCRdb recomputed calls from the multiplex PCR reads with MiXCR, one row per CDR3 protein. This table holds a few hundred thousand distinct CDR3 sequences, 35% to 50% found once. This clonotype appeared a few times.

The sample taken for sequencing was peripheral blood or thyroid tissue (not recorded which). The V gene is TRBV7-9, the J gene TRBJ1-2, with 10 bases matching TRBD1. The receptor's source is an adult woman with Graves' disease, either hyperthyroidism or ophthalmopathy (not recorded which). For the CDR3, the DNA is TGTGCCAGCAGCCAGGGACAGGGGTTGTATGGCTACACCTTC. As protein: CASSQGQGLYGYTF.